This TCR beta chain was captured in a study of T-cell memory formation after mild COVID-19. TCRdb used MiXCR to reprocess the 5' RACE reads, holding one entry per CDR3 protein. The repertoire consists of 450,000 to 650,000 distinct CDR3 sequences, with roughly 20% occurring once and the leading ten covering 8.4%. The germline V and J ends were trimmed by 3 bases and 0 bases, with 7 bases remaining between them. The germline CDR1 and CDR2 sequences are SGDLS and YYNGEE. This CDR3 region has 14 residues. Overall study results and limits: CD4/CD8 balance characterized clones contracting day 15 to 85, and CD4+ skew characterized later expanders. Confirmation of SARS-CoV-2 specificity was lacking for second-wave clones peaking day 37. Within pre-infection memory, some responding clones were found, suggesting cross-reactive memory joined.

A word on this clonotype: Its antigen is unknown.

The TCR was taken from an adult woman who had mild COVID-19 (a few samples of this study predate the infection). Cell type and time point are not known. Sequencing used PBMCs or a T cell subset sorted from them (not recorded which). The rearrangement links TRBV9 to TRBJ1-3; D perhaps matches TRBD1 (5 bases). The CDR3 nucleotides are TGTGCCAGCAGCGGGGGCCTCTCTGGAAACACCATATATTTT. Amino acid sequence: CASSGGLSGNTIYF.